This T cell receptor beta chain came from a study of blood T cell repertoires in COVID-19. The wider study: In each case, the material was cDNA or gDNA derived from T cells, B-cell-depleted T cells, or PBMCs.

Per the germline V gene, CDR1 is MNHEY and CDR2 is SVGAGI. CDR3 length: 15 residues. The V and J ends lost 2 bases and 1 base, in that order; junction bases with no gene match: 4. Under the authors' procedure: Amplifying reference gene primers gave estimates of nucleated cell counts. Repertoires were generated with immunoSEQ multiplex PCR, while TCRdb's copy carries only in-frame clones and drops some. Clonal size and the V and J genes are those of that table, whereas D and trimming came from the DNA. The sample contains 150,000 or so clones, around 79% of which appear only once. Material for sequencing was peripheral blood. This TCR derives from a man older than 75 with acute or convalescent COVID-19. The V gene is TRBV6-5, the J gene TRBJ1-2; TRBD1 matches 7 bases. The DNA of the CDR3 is TGTGCCAGCAGTTACGGGGGACAGATTAACTATGGCTACACCTTC. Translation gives CASSYGGQINYGYTF.